This T cell receptor (beta chain) was captured in a study of control samples from healthy donors and cancer patients. This CDR3 contains 13 residues. Per germline, CDR1 MNHEY and CDR2 SMNVEV (reference sequence). The V segment lost 4 bases and the J segment 5 bases; nucleotides outside the gene matches: 4. Some clones are missing from TCRdb's copy, which holds only in-frame ones; the method was immunoSEQ multiplex PCR. The repertoire holds 100,000 or so clones, with around 82% as singletons. Material for sequencing was blood. The chain recombines TRBV27 with TRBJ2-7; 8 bases are shared with TRBD1. The clonotype comes from a woman aged 55-70 years in good health. The CDR3 sequence is CASSSGQAHEQYF. The CDR3 DNA sequence: TGTGCCAGCAGTTCGGGACAGGCCCACGAGCAGTACTTC.